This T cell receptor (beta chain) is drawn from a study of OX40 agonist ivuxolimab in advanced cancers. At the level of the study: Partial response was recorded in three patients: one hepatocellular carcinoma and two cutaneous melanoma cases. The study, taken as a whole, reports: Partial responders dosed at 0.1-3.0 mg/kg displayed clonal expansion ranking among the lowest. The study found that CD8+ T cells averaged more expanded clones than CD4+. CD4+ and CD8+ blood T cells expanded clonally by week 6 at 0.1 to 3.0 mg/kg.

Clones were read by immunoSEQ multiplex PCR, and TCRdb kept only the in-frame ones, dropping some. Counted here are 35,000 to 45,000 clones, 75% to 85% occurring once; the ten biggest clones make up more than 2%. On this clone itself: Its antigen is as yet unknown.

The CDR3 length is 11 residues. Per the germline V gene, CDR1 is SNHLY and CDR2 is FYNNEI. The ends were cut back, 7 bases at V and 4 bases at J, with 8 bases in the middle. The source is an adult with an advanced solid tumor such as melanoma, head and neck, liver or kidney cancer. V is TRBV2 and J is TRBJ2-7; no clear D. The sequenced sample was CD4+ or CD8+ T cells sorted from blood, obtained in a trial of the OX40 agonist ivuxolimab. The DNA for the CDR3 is TGTGCCAGCATGGGCATGTACGAGCAGTACTTC. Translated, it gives CASMGMYEQYF.